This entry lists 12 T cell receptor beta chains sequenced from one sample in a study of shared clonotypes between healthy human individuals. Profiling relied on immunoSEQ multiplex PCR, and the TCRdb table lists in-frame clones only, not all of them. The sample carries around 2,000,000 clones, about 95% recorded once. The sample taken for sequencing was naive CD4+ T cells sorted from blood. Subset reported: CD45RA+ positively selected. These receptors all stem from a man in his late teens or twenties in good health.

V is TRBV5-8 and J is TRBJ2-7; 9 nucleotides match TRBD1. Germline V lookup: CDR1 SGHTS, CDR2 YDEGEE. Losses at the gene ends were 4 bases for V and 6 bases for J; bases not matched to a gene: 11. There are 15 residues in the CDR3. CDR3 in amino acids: CASSPRDRVSAEQYF. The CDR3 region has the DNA TGTGCCAGCAGCCCCCGGGACAGGGTCTCGGCCGAGCAGTACTTC.

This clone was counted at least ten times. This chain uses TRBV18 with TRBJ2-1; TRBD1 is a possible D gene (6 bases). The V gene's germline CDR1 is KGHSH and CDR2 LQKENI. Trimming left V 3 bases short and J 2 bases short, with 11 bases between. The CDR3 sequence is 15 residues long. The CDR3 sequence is CASSPSGTTYNEQFF. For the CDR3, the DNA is TGTGCCAGCTCACCGTCCGGGACAACCTACAATGAGCAGTTCTTC.

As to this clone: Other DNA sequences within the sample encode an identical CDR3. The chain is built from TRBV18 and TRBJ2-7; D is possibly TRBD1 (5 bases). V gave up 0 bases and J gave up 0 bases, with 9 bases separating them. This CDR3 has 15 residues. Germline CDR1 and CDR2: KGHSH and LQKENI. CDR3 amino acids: CASSPPGQASYEQYF. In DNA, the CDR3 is TGTGCCAGCTCACCACCGGGGCAGGCCTCCTACGAGCAGTACTTC.

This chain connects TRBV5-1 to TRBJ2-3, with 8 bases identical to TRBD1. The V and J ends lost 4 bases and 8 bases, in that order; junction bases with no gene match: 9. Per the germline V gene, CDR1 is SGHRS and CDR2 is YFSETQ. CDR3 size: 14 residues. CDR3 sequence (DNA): TGCGCCAGCAGCGACAGGGGAGTTCGGCTTACGCAGTATTTT. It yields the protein CASSDRGVRLTQYF.

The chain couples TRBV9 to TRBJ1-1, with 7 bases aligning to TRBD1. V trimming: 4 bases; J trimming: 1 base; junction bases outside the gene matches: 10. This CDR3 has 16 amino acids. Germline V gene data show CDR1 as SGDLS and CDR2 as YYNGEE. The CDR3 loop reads CASSRGGGQKNTEAFF. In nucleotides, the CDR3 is TGTGCCAGCAGCAGAGGCGGGGGACAGAAGAACACTGAAGCTTTCTTT.

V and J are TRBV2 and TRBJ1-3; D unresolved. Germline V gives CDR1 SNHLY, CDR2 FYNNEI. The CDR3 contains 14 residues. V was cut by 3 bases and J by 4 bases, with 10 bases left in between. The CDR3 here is CASSENLKGNTIYF. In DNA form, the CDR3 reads TGTGCCAGCAGTGAGAATCTGAAGGGAAACACCATATATTTT.

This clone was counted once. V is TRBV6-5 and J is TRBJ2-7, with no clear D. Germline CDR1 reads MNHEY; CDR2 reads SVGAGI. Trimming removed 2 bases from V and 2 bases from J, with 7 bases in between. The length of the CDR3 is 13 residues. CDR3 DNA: TGTGCCAGCAGTTACGATCTGACCTACGAGCAGTACTTC. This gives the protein CASSYDLTYEQYF.

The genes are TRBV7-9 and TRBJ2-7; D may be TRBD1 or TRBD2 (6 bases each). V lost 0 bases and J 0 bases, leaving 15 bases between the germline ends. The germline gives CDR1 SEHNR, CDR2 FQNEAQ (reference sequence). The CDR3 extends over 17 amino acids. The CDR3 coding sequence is TGTGCCAGCAGCTTAGCGCTTGGAGGGGGTCGCTCCTACGAGCAGTACTTC. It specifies CASSLALGGGRSYEQYF.

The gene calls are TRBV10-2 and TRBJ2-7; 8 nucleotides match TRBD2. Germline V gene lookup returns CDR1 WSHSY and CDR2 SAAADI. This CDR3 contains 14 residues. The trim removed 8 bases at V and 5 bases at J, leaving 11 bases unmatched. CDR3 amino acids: CASLEAGGNHEQYF. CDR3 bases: TGCGCCAGCTTAGAGGCGGGAGGTAACCACGAGCAGTACTTC.

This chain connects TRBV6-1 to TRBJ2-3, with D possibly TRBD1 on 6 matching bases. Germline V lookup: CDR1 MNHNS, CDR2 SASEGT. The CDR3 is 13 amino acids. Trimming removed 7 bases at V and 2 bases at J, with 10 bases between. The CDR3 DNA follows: TGTGCCAGCAACCGGGACAACACAGATACGCAGTATTTT. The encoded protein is CASNRDNTDTQYF.

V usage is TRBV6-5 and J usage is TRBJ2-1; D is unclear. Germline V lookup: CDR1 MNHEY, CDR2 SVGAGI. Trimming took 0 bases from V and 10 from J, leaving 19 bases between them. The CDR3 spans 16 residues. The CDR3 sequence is CASSYSSDFTSREQFF. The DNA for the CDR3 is TGTGCCAGCAGTTACTCCTCCGACTTCACCTCACGGGAGCAGTTCTTC.

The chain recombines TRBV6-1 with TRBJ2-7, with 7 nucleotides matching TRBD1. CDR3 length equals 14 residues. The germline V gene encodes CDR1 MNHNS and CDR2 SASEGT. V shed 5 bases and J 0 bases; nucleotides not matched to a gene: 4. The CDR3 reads CASSLDRDSYEQYF. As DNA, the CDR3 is TGTGCCAGCAGTCTCGACAGGGACTCCTACGAGCAGTACTTC.